This TCR beta chain was profiled in a study of CD8 T cells in acute hepatitis C reinfection. The germline CDR1 and CDR2 sequences are MNHGY and SVAAGI. The ends lost 7 bases at V and 5 bases at J; junction bases unmatched: 14. The CDR3 extends over 18 amino acids. The time point denotes: naive CD8 control sorted from an acute-time-point sample. Generated by immunoSEQ multiplex PCR, the TCRdb table keeps only in-frame clones and is missing some. The sample includes tens of thousands of clones, roughly 85% of them seen just once. The V call is TRBV6-9, the J call TRBJ2-1; 13 bases are a match to TRBD2. The sequence derives from a woman between 18 and 29 years old who spontaneously cleared hepatitis C infection. Material for sequencing was naive CD8+ T cells from PBMCs. CDR3 amino acids: CASTPPLAGGPLDNEQFF. CDR3 nucleotides: TGTGCCAGCACTCCCCCACTAGCGGGAGGGCCGCTAGACAATGAGCAGTTCTTC.